This TCR beta chain was identified in a study of CD8 T cells in ankylosing spondylitis. This clonotype showed up many times. The germline V gene encodes CDR1 LGHNT and CDR2 FRNRAP. The CDR3 runs 16 residues. Trimming pared 1 base from V and 0 bases from J, leaving 13 bases between. TCRdb passed the 5' RACE reads through MiXCR, listing each CDR3 protein once. The table includes 250,000 or so distinct CDR3 sequences, roughly a tenth detected once. This sequence was found in a male donor with ankylosing spondylitis or in good health (not recorded which). The sequenced material came from blood, either unsorted or a sorted T cell fraction (not recorded which). The V call is TRBV12-5, the J call TRBJ2-7; D not resolved. This CDR3 is CASGLGQGRSSYEQYF. The CDR3 bases are TGTGCTAGTGGTTTGGGTCAAGGGCGGAGCTCCTACGAGCAGTACTTC.